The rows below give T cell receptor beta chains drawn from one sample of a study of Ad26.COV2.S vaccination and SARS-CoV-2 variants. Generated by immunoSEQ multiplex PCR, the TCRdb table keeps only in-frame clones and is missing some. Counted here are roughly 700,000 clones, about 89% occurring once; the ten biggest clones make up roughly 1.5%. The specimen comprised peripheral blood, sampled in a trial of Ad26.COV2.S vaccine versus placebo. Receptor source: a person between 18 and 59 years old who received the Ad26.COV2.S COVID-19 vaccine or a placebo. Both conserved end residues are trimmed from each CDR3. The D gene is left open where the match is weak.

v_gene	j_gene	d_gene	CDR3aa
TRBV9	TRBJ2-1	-	ASSVGGEQF
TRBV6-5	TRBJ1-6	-	AGGVSYNSPLH
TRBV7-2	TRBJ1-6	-	ASSLINSPLH
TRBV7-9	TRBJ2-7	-	ASSMGSEQY
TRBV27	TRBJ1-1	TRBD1	ASGRDSNTEAF
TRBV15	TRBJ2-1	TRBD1	ATSRTGRSSYNEQF
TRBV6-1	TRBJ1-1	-	ASSEVDRGNTEAF
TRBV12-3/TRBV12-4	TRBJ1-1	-	ASSFRLQAF
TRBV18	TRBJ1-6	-	ASSPPGLTQGGNSPLH
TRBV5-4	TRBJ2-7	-	ASSLRDSYEQY
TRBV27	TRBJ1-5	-	ASSLTPRQPQH
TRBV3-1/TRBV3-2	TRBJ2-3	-	ASSQQQGVGQY
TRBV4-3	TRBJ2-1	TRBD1	ASSRGTGDNEQF
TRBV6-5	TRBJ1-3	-	ASIALSGNTIY
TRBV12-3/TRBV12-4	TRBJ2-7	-	ASSLKYEQY
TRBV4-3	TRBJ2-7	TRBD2	ASSQETGGLGAQY
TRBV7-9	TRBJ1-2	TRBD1	ASRPGQGYGYT
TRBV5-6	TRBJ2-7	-	ASSFFQTVKYEQY
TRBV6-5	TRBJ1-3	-	ASSYRISGNTIY
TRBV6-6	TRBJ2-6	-	ASSYSSAGANVLT
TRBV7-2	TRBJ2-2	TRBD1	ASSHGQGANTGELF
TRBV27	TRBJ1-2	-	ASRTGLSGGYGYT